The 6 T cell receptor beta chains listed next were all sequenced from one sample in a study of somatic mutations in cytotoxic T cells in rheumatoid arthritis. The table came from immunoSEQ multiplex PCR; TCRdb's copy has only in-frame clones and leaves some out. The sample shows some 35,000 clones, under 90% of them seen only once. The specimen was CD8+ T cells sorted from blood. All receptors come from a man aged 35-49 years in good health.

CDR3 loop: CASGKGTGDEQYF. The DNA of the CDR3 is TGTGCCAGCGGAAAAGGGACAGGTGACGAGCAGTACTTC. The chain carries TRBV11-3 and TRBJ2-7; 8 bases line up with TRBD1. Losses at the gene ends were 8 bases for V and 5 bases for J; bases not matched to a gene: 8. The length of the CDR3 is 13 residues. The germline V gene has CDR1 SGHNT and CDR2 YENEEA.

The genes are TRBV4-3 and TRBJ2-2; no reliable D call. Germline V gives CDR1 LGHNA, CDR2 YSLEER. Between the trimmed V and J ends, which lost 0 bases and 4 bases, there was a span of 12 bases. CDR3 size: 16 residues. CDR3 in amino acids: CASSQDLAAFTGELFF. The CDR3 bases are TGCGCCAGCAGCCAAGATCTGGCAGCCTTCACCGGGGAGCTGTTTTTT.

The sample holds one count of this clone. This chain connects TRBV11-2 to TRBJ2-7, with a possible D match to TRBD1 (6 bases). Germline CDR1 and CDR2: SGHAT and FQNNGV. V lost 2 bases and J 7 bases, leaving 12 bases between the germline ends. This CDR3 spans 13 amino acids. CDR3 nucleotides: TGTGCCAGCAGCTTATCTCCCGACAGGGAGCAGTACTTC. Translated: CASSLSPDREQYF.

The table lists this clone with a count of one. DNA for the CDR3: TGTGCCAGCAGTTTGGTCCCTATGTACGAGCAGTACTTC. As protein: CASSLVPMYEQYF. This chain connects TRBV27 to TRBJ2-7, with D unresolved. CDR1 MNHEY and CDR2 SMNVEV come from the germline V gene (reference sequence). Trimming took off 3 bases at V and 4 bases at J, with 10 bases between the two ends. The CDR3 consists of 13 residues.

The chain joins TRBV27 to TRBJ1-2; D not resolved. V shed 3 bases and J shed 4 bases, with 9 bases lying between them. This CDR3 has 13 residues. Germline CDR1 reads MNHEY; CDR2 reads SMNVEV (reference sequence). DNA for the CDR3: TGTGCCAGCAGTTTGATGGACGGCTATGGCTACACCTTC. Residues: CASSLMDGYGYTF.

The chain has TRBV29-1 and TRBJ1-1, with a weak D call TRBD1 (5 bases). Trimming took off 6 bases at V and 3 bases at J, with 17 bases between the two ends. The germline V gene has CDR1 SQVTM and CDR2 ANQGSEA. The CDR3 length is 14 residues. The CDR3 region is CSVRPDSRYTEAFF. The DNA for the CDR3 is TGCAGCGTCCGGCCTGACAGTAGATACACTGAAGCTTTCTTT.